Here is one T cell receptor (beta chain) with its context. The repertoire was sequenced with immunoSEQ multiplex PCR; TCRdb's copy has only in-frame clones and lacks some. This sample yields roughly 250,000 clones, of which 70% to 90% are seen a single time; approximately 2.2% belongs to the top ten. This CDR3 comprises 14 residues. Trimming pared 5 bases from V and 6 bases from J, leaving 16 bases between. Germline CDR1 MNHEY, CDR2 SVGAGI. This sample was taken from a study of blood T cell repertoires in COVID-19. Study-level background: PBMCs, B-cell-depleted T cells, or T cells provided the cDNA or gDNA that made up the material.

Sequencing input: peripheral blood. The TCR originated in a woman in her 40s who had recovered from COVID-19. This chain joins TRBV6-5 and TRBJ1-2, with a possible D match to TRBD1 (6 bases). The CDR3 DNA sequence: TGTGCCAGCAGTCGACACACAGGGTGGAATGGCTACACCTTC. Its protein product is CASSRHTGWNGYTF.